This T cell receptor (beta chain) appears in the sequencing data of a study of blood T cell repertoires in COVID-19. Turning to the study itself: PBMCs, B-cell-depleted T cells, or T cells were the source of the cDNA or gDNA that made up the material.

Germline V gives CDR1 SGHRS, CDR2 YFSETQ. The CDR3 is 13 amino acids. The trim removed 4 bases at V and 7 bases at J, leaving 7 bases unmatched. In the original processing: By means of reference gene primer amplification, nucleated cell counts were estimated. Only in-frame clones appear in the TCRdb table, and some are missing; sequencing was by immunoSEQ multiplex PCR. V and J calls plus clone size are reproduced from that table; the DNA served to infer D and trimming. The data contain 220,000 or so clones, roughly 80% of them singletons. The gene calls are TRBV5-1 and TRBJ1-2; 7 bases are shared with TRBD1. This clonotype originated in a man under 40 with active or convalescent COVID-19. Sequencing was done on a sample of peripheral blood. In DNA form, the CDR3 reads TGCGCCAGCAGCCAGGGACAGCACGTTGGCTACACCTTC. Protein: CASSQGQHVGYTF.